The clone carrying this T cell receptor beta chain showed up just a few times. The antigen is unknown. The sample originates from a study of T cell responses to AZD1222 COVID-19 vaccine. Data came from immunoSEQ multiplex PCR; TCRdb stores just in-frame clones and leaves some out. The sample holds roughly 53,000 clones, roughly 80% seen once. The germline CDR1 and CDR2 sequences are ENHRY and SYGVKD. The CDR3 is 15 amino acids. V shed 0 bases and J shed 7 bases, with 13 bases lying between them. The study, taken as a whole, reports: Among those given AZD1222, only five or six were seropositive at baseline.

The origin of this receptor is an adult in good health. V and J are TRBV10-3 and TRBJ1-5, with D perhaps TRBD1 (5 bases). Sample: peripheral blood, taken on day 0 of AZD1222 vaccination. CDR3 DNA: TGTGCCATCAGTGAGTCGGGTGGACATCGGCAGCCCCAGCATTTT. Protein: CAISESGGHRQPQHF.